The entry that follows covers one T cell receptor (beta chain) sequence. The record originates from a study of blood T cell repertoires in COVID-19. Study-wide context: Sites in the United States, Italy and Spain provided acute and convalescent COVID-19 samples. The analysed material was cDNA or gDNA that came from T cells, B-cell-depleted T cells, or PBMCs.

Authors' analysis steps: How many nucleated cells were present was estimated from reference gene primer amplification. This table comes from immunoSEQ multiplex PCR, and its TCRdb copy is limited to in-frame clones, with some not included. V and J calls and clone size come straight from that table; D and trimming were deduced from the DNA. The repertoire includes 200,000 to 300,000 clones, approximately 90% of them detected once, and roughly 3% sits in the top ten. V shed 5 bases and J 3 bases; nucleotides not matched to a gene: 5. Germline CDR1 reads MNHEY; CDR2 reads SVGEGT. The CDR3 covers 16 residues.

The TCR originated in a man between 18 and 35 years old with active or convalescent COVID-19. The sequenced material came from peripheral blood. The V and J genes are TRBV6-2 or TRBV6-3 and TRBJ2-2; 11 positions match TRBD2. The CDR3 is CASSRTSGPHTGELFF. The CDR3, as DNA: TGTGCCAGCAGTCGGACTAGCGGGCCGCACACCGGGGAGCTGTTTTTT.